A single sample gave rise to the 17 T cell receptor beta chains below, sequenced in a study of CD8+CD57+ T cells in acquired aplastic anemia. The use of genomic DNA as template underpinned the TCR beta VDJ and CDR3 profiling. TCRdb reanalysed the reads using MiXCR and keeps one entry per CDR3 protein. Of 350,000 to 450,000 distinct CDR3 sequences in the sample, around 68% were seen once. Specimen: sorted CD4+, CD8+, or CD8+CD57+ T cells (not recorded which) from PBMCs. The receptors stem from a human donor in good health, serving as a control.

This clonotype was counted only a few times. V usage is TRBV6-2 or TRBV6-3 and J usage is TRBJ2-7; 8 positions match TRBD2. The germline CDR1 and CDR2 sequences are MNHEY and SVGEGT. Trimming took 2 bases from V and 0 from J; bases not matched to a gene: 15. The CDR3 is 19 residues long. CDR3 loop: CASSYPLSSGELFSYEQYF. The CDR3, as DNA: TGTGCCAGCAGTTACCCCCTTAGTAGCGGGGAACTATTCTCCTACGAGCAGTACTTC.

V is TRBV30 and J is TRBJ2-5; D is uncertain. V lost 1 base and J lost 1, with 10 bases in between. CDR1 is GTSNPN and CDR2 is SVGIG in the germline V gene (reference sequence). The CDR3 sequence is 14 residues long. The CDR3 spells CAWSACGTQETQYF. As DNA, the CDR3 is TGTGCCTGGAGTGCCTGCGGAACCCAAGAGACCCAGTACTTC.

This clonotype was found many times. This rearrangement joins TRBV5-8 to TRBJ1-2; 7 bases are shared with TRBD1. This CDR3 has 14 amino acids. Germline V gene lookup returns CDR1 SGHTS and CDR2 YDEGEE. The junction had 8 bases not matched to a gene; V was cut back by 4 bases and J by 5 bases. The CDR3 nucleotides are TGTGCCAGCAGCAGCGTAGGGGGCGAATATGGCTACACCTTC. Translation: CASSSVGGEYGYTF. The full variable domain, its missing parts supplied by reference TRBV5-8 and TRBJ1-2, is EAGVTQSPTHLIKTRGQQATLRCSPISGHTSVYWYQQALGLGLQFLLWYDEGEERNRGNFPPRFSGRQFPNYSSELNVNALELEDSALYLCASSSVGGEYGYTFGSGTRLTVV.

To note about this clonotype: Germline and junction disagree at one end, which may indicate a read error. The CDR3 region has the DNA TGCGCCAGCAGCCACGATAGCTACTCTGGAAACACCATATATTTT. Translating gives CASSHDSYSGNTIYF. The chain is built from TRBV11-2 and TRBJ1-3; D unresolved. Germline assignment: CDR1 SGHAT and CDR2 FQNNGV. This CDR3 is built from 15 residues.

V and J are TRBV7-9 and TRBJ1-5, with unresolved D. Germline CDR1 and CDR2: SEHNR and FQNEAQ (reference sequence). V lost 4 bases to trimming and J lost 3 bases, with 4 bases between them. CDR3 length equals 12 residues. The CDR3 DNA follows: TGTGCCAGCAGCTCGTTCAATCAGCCCCAGCATTTT. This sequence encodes CASSSFNQPQHF. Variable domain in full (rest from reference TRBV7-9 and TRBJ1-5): DTGVSQNPRHKITKRGQNVTFRCDPISEHNRLYWYRQTLGQGPEFLTYFQNEAQLEKSRLLSDRFSAERPKGSFSTLEIQRTEQGDSAMYLCASSSFNQPQHFGDGTRLSIL.

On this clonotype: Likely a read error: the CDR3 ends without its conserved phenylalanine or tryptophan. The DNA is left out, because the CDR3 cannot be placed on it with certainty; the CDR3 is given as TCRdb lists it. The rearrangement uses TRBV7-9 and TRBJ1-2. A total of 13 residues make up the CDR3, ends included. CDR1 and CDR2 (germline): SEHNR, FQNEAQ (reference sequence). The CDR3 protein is CASSPRDYYEYFG.

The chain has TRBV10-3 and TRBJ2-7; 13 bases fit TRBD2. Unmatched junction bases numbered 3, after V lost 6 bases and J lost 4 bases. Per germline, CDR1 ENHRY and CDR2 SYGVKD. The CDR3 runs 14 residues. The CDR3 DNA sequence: TGTGCCATCAGGAGGACTAGCGGGAGTTACGAGCAGTACTTC. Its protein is CAIRRTSGSYEQYF.

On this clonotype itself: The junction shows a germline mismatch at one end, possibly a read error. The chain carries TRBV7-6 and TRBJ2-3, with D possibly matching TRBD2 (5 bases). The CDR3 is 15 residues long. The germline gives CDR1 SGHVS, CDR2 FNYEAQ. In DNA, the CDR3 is TGTGCCAGCAGCGGCCGGGGTAACTATGGCTACACGCTCGATTTT. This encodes CASSGRGNYGYTLDF.

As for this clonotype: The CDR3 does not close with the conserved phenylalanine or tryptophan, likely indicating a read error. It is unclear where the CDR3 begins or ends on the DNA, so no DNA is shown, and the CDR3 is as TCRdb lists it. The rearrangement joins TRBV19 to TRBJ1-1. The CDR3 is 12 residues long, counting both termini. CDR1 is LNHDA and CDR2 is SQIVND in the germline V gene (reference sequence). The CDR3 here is CASSTGPFDSPL.

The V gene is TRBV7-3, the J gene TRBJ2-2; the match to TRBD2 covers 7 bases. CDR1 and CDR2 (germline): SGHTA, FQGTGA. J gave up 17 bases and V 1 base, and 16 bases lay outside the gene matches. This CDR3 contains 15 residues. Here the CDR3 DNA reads TGTGCCAGCAGCTTAAGGGGGGGTCCTTCACCCCACCACTTTTTT. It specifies CASSLRGGPSPHHFF.

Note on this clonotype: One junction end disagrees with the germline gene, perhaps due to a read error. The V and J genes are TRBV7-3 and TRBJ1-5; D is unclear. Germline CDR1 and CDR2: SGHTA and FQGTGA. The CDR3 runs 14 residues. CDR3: CASSLVLQETQYFF. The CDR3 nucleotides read TGTGCCAGCAGCTTGGTACTGCAAGAGACCCAGTACTTCTTT.

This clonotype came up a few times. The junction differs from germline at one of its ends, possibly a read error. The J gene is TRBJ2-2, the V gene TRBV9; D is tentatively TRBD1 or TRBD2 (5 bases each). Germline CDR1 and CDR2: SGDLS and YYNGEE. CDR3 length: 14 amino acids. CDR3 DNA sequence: TGTGCCAGCAGCGCCGAGGGCGTCTCTGGGGCCAACGTTTTT. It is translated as CASSAEGVSGANVF. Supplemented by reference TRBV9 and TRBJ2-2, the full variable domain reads DSGVTQTPKHLITATGQRVTLRCSPRSGDLSVYWYQQSLDQGLQFLIQYYNGEERAKGNILERFSAQQFPDLHSELNLSSLELGDSALYFCASSAEGVSGANVFGEGSRLTVL.

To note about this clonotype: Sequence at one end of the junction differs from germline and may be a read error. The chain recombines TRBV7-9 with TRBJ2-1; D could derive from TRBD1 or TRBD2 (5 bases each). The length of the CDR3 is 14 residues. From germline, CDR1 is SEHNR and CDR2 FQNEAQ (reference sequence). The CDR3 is CPSSVRGHLHEQFF. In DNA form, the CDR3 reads TGTCCCAGCAGCGTACGGGGCCATTTGCATGAGCAGTTCTTC.

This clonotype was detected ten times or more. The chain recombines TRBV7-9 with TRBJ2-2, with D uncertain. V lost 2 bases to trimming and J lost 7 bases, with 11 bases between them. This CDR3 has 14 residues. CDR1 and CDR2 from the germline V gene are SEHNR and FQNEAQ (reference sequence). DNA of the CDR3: TGTGCCAGCAGCTTAAATGCCGCGTTCGGGGAGCTGTTTTTT. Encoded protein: CASSLNAAFGELFF. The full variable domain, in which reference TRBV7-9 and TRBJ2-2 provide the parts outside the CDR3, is DTGVSQNPRHKITKRGQNVTFRCDPISEHNRLYWYRQTLGQGPEFLTYFQNEAQLEKSRLLSDRFSAERPKGSFSTLEIQRTEQGDSAMYLCASSLNAAFGELFFGEGSRLTVL.

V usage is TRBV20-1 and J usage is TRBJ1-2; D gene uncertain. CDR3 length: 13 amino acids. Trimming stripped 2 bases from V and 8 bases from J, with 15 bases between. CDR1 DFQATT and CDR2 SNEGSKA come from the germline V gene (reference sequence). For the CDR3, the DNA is TGCAGTGCTAGATCCCGAGACAAACACGGCTACACCTTC. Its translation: CSARSRDKHGYTF.

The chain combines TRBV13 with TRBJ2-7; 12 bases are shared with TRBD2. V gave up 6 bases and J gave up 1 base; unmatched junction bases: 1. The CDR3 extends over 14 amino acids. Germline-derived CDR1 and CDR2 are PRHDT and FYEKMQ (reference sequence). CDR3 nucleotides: TGTGCCAGCAGTCTAGCGGGGGGGTCCTACGAGCAGTACGTC. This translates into CASSLAGGSYEQYV.

The CDR3: CASSPRGGDTQYF. CDR3 sequence (DNA): TGTGCCAGCAGCCCGCGCGGCGGGGATACGCAGTATTTT. The V gene is TRBV5-4, the J gene TRBJ2-3, with D perhaps matching TRBD2 (5 bases). In germline, CDR1 is SGHNT, CDR2 YYREEE (reference sequence). Trimming removed 4 bases at V and 6 bases at J, with 12 bases between. The CDR3 extends over 13 amino acids.